Each of the 25 T cell receptor beta chains below was sequenced from the same sample in a study of CD8+ T cells in alopecia areata listed by TCRdb under 2018. The sample's time point label is to be understood as: baseline before oral tofacitinib. The library came from the immunoSEQ multiplex PCR assay. To provide template for TCR sequencing, every sample had RNA extracted and reverse transcribed into cDNA. Not all clones reach the TCRdb copy of this immuneACCESS table, which keeps in-frame sequences only. Checked studies attribute under half of the gap to unresolved V genes and leave the rest unexplained. The sample yields around 140,000 clones; approximately 51% were counted once. The ten biggest clones cover roughly 0.99% of the sample. Specimen: CD4+ T cells sorted from blood, collected at week 0. All receptors come from a human donor with alopecia areata.

This clone was found a few times. The chain carries TRBV15 and TRBJ1-2, with D hard to call. CDR3 length: 16 amino acids. V lost 0 bases, J lost 1 base, and 12 bases lay in between. Germline CDR1 and CDR2: LNHNV and YYDKDF (reference sequence). The DNA for the CDR3 is TGTGCCACCAGCAGAGATTTGGCCGCTCGTAACTATGGCTACACCTTC. Its protein is CATSRDLAARNYGYTF.

This chain uses TRBV29-1 with TRBJ1-2; D remains unclear. Trimming cost V 7 bases and J 6 bases, with 12 bases left between them. Germline V gene sequence: CDR1 SQVTM, CDR2 ANQGSEA. The length of the CDR3 is 11 residues. Written as DNA, the CDR3 is TGCAGCGCCCTACAGTATAATGGCTACACCTTC. It codes for CSALQYNGYTF.

This clone was observed a handful of times. The rearrangement uses TRBV29-1 and TRBJ1-5; TRBD1 aligns across 7 bases. Germline values: CDR1 SQVTM, CDR2 ANQGSEA. V dropped 6 bases and J dropped 2; count of bases not matched to a gene: 10. This CDR3 contains 15 residues. The CDR3 is CSVVIVGTGNQPQHF. CDR3 nucleotide sequence: TGCAGCGTCGTAATAGTCGGGACAGGCAATCAGCCCCAGCATTTT.

The CDR3 here is CASSRGASFERRYNEQFF. CDR3 sequence (DNA): TGTGCCAGCAGCCGGGGGGCCTCGTTCGAGCGACGCTACAATGAGCAGTTCTTC. J is TRBJ2-1 and V is TRBV7-2, with a weak D call TRBD2 (7 bases). Germline assignment: CDR1 SGHTA and CDR2 FQGNSA. CDR3 length: 18 residues. The V end was cut by 5 bases, the J end by 3 bases, with 23 bases between.

The chain couples TRBV10-3 to TRBJ1-2, with 8 bases fitting TRBD1. J lost 4 bases, V lost 11 bases, and 9 bases had no gene match. The CDR3 is 13 residues long. The germline gives CDR1 ENHRY, CDR2 SYGVKD. CDR3 nucleotide sequence: TGTGCCTCGGCACAGGGGGGCAGCTATGGCTACACCTTC. The encoded protein is CASAQGGSYGYTF.

The chain links TRBV19 to TRBJ2-2; D might be TRBD1 (5 bases). Germline V gene data show CDR1 as LNHDA and CDR2 as SQIVND (reference sequence). The CDR3 contains 14 residues. The ends were cut back, 3 bases at V and 4 bases at J, with 9 bases in the middle. The CDR3 loop is CASSIARATGELFF. DNA for the CDR3: TGTGCCAGTAGTATCGCCAGGGCCACCGGGGAGCTGTTTTTT.

This clone has a handful of counts. The V gene is TRBV4-2, the J gene TRBJ2-4; D is ambiguous. Germline V gene lookup returns CDR1 LGHNA and CDR2 YNFKEQ. Trimming pared 4 bases from V and 0 bases from J, leaving 16 bases between. The CDR3 spans 17 residues. CDR3 protein: CASSPRLDTLAKNIQYF. The DNA of the CDR3 is TGTGCCAGCAGCCCTAGACTTGACACCCTAGCCAAAAACATTCAGTACTTC.

V gene TRBV5-1 combines with J gene TRBJ1-5, with D perhaps TRBD1 (5 bases). The CDR3 has 14 amino acids. CDR1 is SGHRS, CDR2 YFSETQ, per germline. Trimming shortened V by 0 bases and J by 4 bases, and 8 bases separated the two germline ends. The CDR3 DNA reads TGCGCCAGCAGCTTGGCAGGGCCGAATCAGCCCCAGCATTTT. Amino acids: CASSLAGPNQPQHF.

V usage is TRBV30 and J usage is TRBJ1-4; TRBD1 is a possible D gene (5 bases). The germline gives CDR1 GTSNPN, CDR2 SVGIG (reference sequence). Between the trimmed V and J ends, which lost 1 base and 6 bases, there was a span of 12 bases. The CDR3 is made up of 14 amino acids. The CDR3 nucleotides read TGTGCCTGGAGTGCCGGGACCACCCATGAAAAACTGTTTTTT. Translated, it gives CAWSAGTTHEKLFF.

In this sample, this clone turned up a few times. This chain links TRBV30 with TRBJ1-5; D remains unclear. The CDR3 sequence is 15 residues long. Germline V CDR1 and CDR2: GTSNPN, SVGIG (reference sequence). The V end was cut by 2 bases, the J end by 2 bases, with 13 bases between. CDR3 amino acids: CAWSPPRPRNQPQHF. The CDR3 coding sequence is TGTGCCTGGAGTCCGCCCCGGCCCCGCAATCAGCCCCAGCATTTT.

The V and J genes are TRBV10-3 and TRBJ2-7, with 7 bases lining up with TRBD2. With 0 bases clipped from V and 4 bases from J, the junction kept 6 bases outside the gene matches. CDR3 length: 15 residues. Germline V CDR1 and CDR2: ENHRY, SYGVKD. The CDR3 DNA follows: TGTGCCATCAGTGAGTCGATGCGGGAGTCATACGAGCAGTACTTC. Protein: CAISESMRESYEQYF.

The genes are TRBV9 and TRBJ2-3; D is ambiguous. Per germline, CDR1 SGDLS and CDR2 YYNGEE. V lost 3 bases to trimming and J lost 2 bases, with 16 bases between them. This CDR3 comprises 16 residues. The CDR3 loop is CASSAAGLSFTDTQYF. Written as DNA, the CDR3 is TGTGCCAGCAGCGCCGCCGGCCTGTCTTTCACAGATACGCAGTATTTT.

This sequence joins TRBV2 and TRBJ2-2, with TRBD2 identical over 7 bases. Germline V gene data show CDR1 as SNHLY and CDR2 as FYNNEI. The CDR3 consists of 16 residues. J lost 3 bases, V lost 7 bases, and 11 bases had no gene match. As DNA, the CDR3 is TGTGCCAGCAATCCGGTTTCTAGCGGTTACACCGGGGAGCTGTTTTTT. Translating it yields CASNPVSSGYTGELFF.

This chain links TRBV7-9 with TRBJ2-5; the D is unclear. The CDR3 loop spans 15 amino acids. Germline values: CDR1 SEHNR, CDR2 FQNEAQ (reference sequence). V was shortened by 5 bases and J by 4 bases, with 17 bases between the two germline ends. CDR3 sequence reads: CASSLFPNQAETQYF. In DNA form, the CDR3 reads TGTGCCAGCAGCCTGTTTCCGAACCAAGCAGAGACCCAGTACTTC.

The rearrangement links TRBV29-1 to TRBJ2-7, with D perhaps TRBD2 (6 bases). CDR3 length: 14 residues. CDR1 is SQVTM and CDR2 is ANQGSEA in the germline V gene. V shed 3 bases and J shed 3 bases, with 15 bases lying between them. CDR3 sequence (DNA): TGCAGCGTTGATCAGAAGCCGGGGGACTACGAGCAGTACTTC. It is translated as CSVDQKPGDYEQYF.

The V gene is TRBV29-1, the J gene TRBJ2-7; D call uncertain. V was clipped by 4 bases and J by 6 bases, with 13 bases between them. This CDR3 comprises 12 residues. The germline CDR1 and CDR2 sequences are SQVTM and ANQGSEA. CDR3 protein: CSVGPKTAEQYF. As DNA, the CDR3 is TGCAGCGTTGGACCTAAGACGGCCGAGCAGTACTTC.

This rearrangement joins TRBV7-2 to TRBJ2-5; perhaps TRBD1 as D (6 bases). The CDR3 has 17 residues. The germline V gene encodes CDR1 SGHTA and CDR2 FQGNSA. V was clipped by 2 bases and J by 5 bases, with 21 bases between them. CDR3 sequence reads: CASSLSLGATGMETQYF. The CDR3 DNA sequence: TGTGCCAGCAGCTTATCTTTGGGGGCTACTGGGATGGAGACCCAGTACTTC.

As regards this clone: Other DNA sequences within the sample encode an identical CDR3. The chain employs TRBV29-1 and TRBJ2-5, with 9 bases lining up with TRBD1. V was clipped by 6 bases and J by 2 bases; unmatched bases: 7. CDR1 and CDR2 (germline): SQVTM, ANQGSEA. This CDR3 is 14 amino acids long. The CDR3 sequence: CSVGQGGGQETQYF. The CDR3 region has the DNA TGCAGCGTGGGACAGGGTGGAGGTCAAGAGACCCAGTACTTC.

This clone was observed a few times. The V and J genes are TRBV5-4 and TRBJ1-3, with D perhaps matching TRBD1 (6 bases). V lost 4 bases and J lost 1, with 12 bases in between. This CDR3 region has 15 residues. CDR1 SGHNT and CDR2 YYREEE come from the germline V gene (reference sequence). The CDR3 sequence: CASSRDTRSGNTIYF. CDR3 coding DNA: TGTGCCAGCAGCCGGGACACCCGATCTGGAAACACCATATATTTT.

This clone has more than one count but fewer than ten. The J gene is TRBJ2-1, the V gene TRBV4-1; TRBD2 aligns across 11 bases. Germline V gives CDR1 MGHRA, CDR2 YSYEKL. The CDR3 runs to 16 residues. V lost 4 bases and J lost 5; bases outside the gene matches: 7. The CDR3 loop is CASSREVGLADNEQFF. CDR3 coding DNA: TGCGCCAGCAGCCGAGAAGTGGGACTAGCGGACAATGAGCAGTTCTTC.

The V call is TRBV6-6, the J call TRBJ1-2; D possibly corresponds to TRBD1 (6 bases). From germline, CDR1 is MNHNY and CDR2 SVGAGI (reference sequence). The CDR3 runs to 13 residues. V lost 6 bases and J 4 bases, leaving 12 bases between the germline ends. CDR3 sequence: CASRSGASYGYTF. The CDR3 DNA reads as TGTGCCAGCAGGTCAGGGGCGTCCTATGGCTACACCTTC.

The chain has TRBV2 and TRBJ1-5; TRBD1 might be the D (5 bases). V was cut by 7 bases and J by 7 bases, with 14 bases left in between. Germline values: CDR1 SNHLY, CDR2 FYNNEI. CDR3 length equals 13 residues. The CDR3: CASNEGRAQPQHF. The CDR3 nucleotides read TGTGCCAGCAATGAGGGCAGGGCCCAGCCCCAGCATTTT.

The chain uses TRBV14 and TRBJ2-5; D not resolved. V was shortened by 1 base and J by 1 base, with 13 bases between the two germline ends. This CDR3 has 16 residues. The germline V gene has CDR1 SGHDN and CDR2 FVKESK. The CDR3 is CASSQVWSPSQETQYF. As DNA, the CDR3 is TGTGCCAGCAGCCAAGTGTGGTCACCTTCCCAAGAGACCCAGTACTTC.

This clone has a handful of counts. V is TRBV5-1 and J is TRBJ2-7; tentative D call: TRBD1 (5 bases). Germline V gene sequence: CDR1 SGHRS, CDR2 YFSETQ. The length of the CDR3 is 15 residues. V shed 0 bases and J shed 3 bases, with 13 bases lying between them. The CDR3 loop reads CASSLDDPRVYEQYF. In DNA form, the CDR3 reads TGCGCCAGCAGCTTGGACGATCCCAGGGTCTACGAGCAGTACTTC.

The chain carries TRBV5-1 and TRBJ1-5; no clear D. This CDR3 has 13 residues. Germline V lookup: CDR1 SGHRS, CDR2 YFSETQ. V lost 1 base, J lost 5 bases, and 7 bases lay in between. The CDR3 DNA reads TGCGCCAGCAGCTTGTACGCAGATCAGCCCCAGCATTTT. It codes for CASSLYADQPQHF.